The 17 T cell receptor beta chains reported below all come from one sample, sequenced in a study of T cells in Graves' hyperthyroidism and ophthalmopathy. The TCR beta CDR3 regions underwent amplification using RNA transcripts as the source. First-round RT-PCR of the TCR CDR3 relied on the HTBI primer set. TCRdb ran MiXCR on the multiplex PCR reads and lists one entry per CDR3 protein. The sample lists approximately 600,000 distinct CDR3 sequences, under 20% seen once, with around 4% in the top ten. The sample was blood. The receptors derive from a woman between 25 and 40 years old with Graves' hyperthyroidism.

This rearrangement joins TRBV7-3 to TRBJ2-2; 7 bases are shared with TRBD1. CDR3 size: 14 residues. The germline gives CDR1 SGHTA, CDR2 FQGTGA. The J segment lost 8 bases and the V segment lost 5 bases, leaving 8 bases of the junction unmatched. CDR3 nucleotides: TGTGCCAGCAGCGAACAGGGGCCGGAGGGGGAGCTGTTTTTT. This translates into CASSEQGPEGELFF.

The chain carries TRBV3-1 and TRBJ2-1; no clear D. The length of the CDR3 is 16 residues. CDR1 LGHDT and CDR2 YNNKEL come from the germline V gene (reference sequence). The V gene lost 4 bases and the J gene lost 6 bases, with 19 bases spanning the gap. Here the CDR3 DNA reads TGTGCCAGCAGCCCAGAGACTTTCTCCCTTTCCAATGAGCAGTTCTTC. This codes for CASSPETFSLSNEQFF.

This clonotype has ten or more counts. This chain connects TRBV7-2 to TRBJ2-3; D not resolved. The length of the CDR3 is 14 residues. Trimming cost V 4 bases and J 3 bases, with 11 bases left between them. CDR1 SGHTA and CDR2 FQGNSA come from the germline V gene. The CDR3 sequence is CASSSQIATDTQYF. The DNA of the CDR3 is TGTGCCAGCAGCTCCCAGATAGCTACAGATACGCAGTATTTT. Based on the CDR3 plus reference TRBV7-2 and TRBJ2-3, the full variable domain is GAGVSQSPSNKVTEKGKDVELRCDPISGHTALYWYRQSLGQGLEFLIYFQGNSAPDKSGLPSDRFSAERTGGSVSTLTIQRTQQEDSAVYLCASSSQIATDTQYFGPGTRLTVL.

This clonotype occurred many times. The chain couples TRBV6-5 to TRBJ2-1; 7 bases are a match to TRBD2. This CDR3 is built from 19 residues. The germline CDR1 and CDR2 sequences are MNHEY and SVGAGI. The V segment lost 1 base and the J segment 4 bases; nucleotides outside the gene matches: 16. CDR3 sequence: CASSYFSSGRREGYNEQFF. The CDR3, as DNA: TGTGCCAGCAGTTACTTTTCCTCCGGGAGGAGGGAGGGATACAATGAGCAGTTCTTC.

As for this clonotype: A much larger clone differs by one base, so this may be a read error. This chain joins TRBV30 and TRBJ2-3; D unresolved. Germline-derived CDR1 and CDR2 are GTSNPN and SVGIG (reference sequence). The CDR3 length is 12 residues. The CDR3, as DNA: TGTACCTGGAGTGAACTGGGCGATACGCAGTATTTT. Encoded protein: CTWSELGDTQYF.

This clonotype was counted ten times or more. The V gene is TRBV6-1, the J gene TRBJ2-7; no firm D call. This CDR3 is built from 14 residues. From germline, CDR1 is MNHNS and CDR2 SASEGT. V gave up 6 bases and J gave up 4 bases, with 16 bases separating them. The CDR3 nucleotides are TGTGCCAGCAGGATCGGCTACTTCCCTTACGAGCAGTACTTC. Translated: CASRIGYFPYEQYF.

About this clonotype: Sequence at one end of the junction differs from germline and may be a read error. The chain couples TRBV20-1 to TRBJ2-5; possibly TRBD2 for D (5 bases). The CDR3 length is 12 residues. In germline, CDR1 is DFQATT, CDR2 SNEGSKA (reference sequence). The CDR3 sequence: CGAGEDAETQYF. The CDR3 DNA is TGCGGTGCGGGCGAGGACGCCGAGACCCAGTACTTC.

This clonotype showed up just a few times. The chain carries TRBV20-1 and TRBJ2-1; a weak D match, TRBD1 (6 bases). The germline V and J ends were trimmed by 6 bases and 7 bases, with 19 bases remaining between them. CDR1 is DFQATT and CDR2 is SNEGSKA in the germline V gene (reference sequence). CDR3 size: 14 residues. The CDR3 coding sequence is TGCAGTGCGCGGCGAGGGGGAGCCGGTAATGAGCAGTTCTTC. The encoded protein is CSARRGGAGNEQFF.

This clonotype appeared many times. J is TRBJ2-7 and V is TRBV7-9; TRBD2 aligns across 8 bases. CDR1 SEHNR and CDR2 FQNEAQ come from the germline V gene (reference sequence). The CDR3 totals 14 residues. V trimming: 5 bases; J trimming: 0 bases; junction bases outside the gene matches: 3. The CDR3 here is CASSTTSGSYEQYF. The DNA of the CDR3 is TGTGCCAGCAGCACCACTAGCGGCTCCTACGAGCAGTACTTC.

In its sample, this clonotype was seen many times. This chain connects TRBV7-2 to TRBJ1-6, with TRBD1 as a possible D gene (6 bases). The CDR3 sequence is 15 residues long. Between the trimmed V and J ends, which lost 1 base and 5 bases, there was a span of 9 bases. Germline assignment: CDR1 SGHTA and CDR2 FQGNSA. DNA of the CDR3: TGTGCCAGCAGCTTAGACAGGGTGAATAATTCACCCCTCCACTTT. This codes for CASSLDRVNNSPLHF.

This clonotype was seen many times. V gene TRBV15 combines with J gene TRBJ2-1; 16 nucleotides align to TRBD2. CDR3 size: 17 residues. Unmatched junction bases numbered 5, after V lost 5 bases and J lost 4 bases. CDR1 is LNHNV, CDR2 YYDKDF, per germline (reference sequence). CDR3 coding DNA: TGTGCCACCAGCGACCCGGGACTAGCGGGAGGGTACAATGAGCAGTTCTTC. Translation gives CATSDPGLAGGYNEQFF.

With regard to this clonotype: This is likely a read error, given that the CDR3 carries no conserved phenylalanine or tryptophan at its end. The gene calls are TRBV5-1 and TRBJ2-2; D is undetermined. This CDR3 is 14 amino acids long. Germline V gene sequence: CDR1 SGHRS, CDR2 YFSETQ. V shed 0 bases and J shed 1 base, with 4 bases lying between them. CDR3 sequence: CASSLGLNTGELFL. The CDR3 DNA is TGCGCCAGCAGCTTGGGCCTGAACACCGGGGAGCTGTTTCTT.

This clonotype showed up just a few times. The V and J genes are TRBV5-6 and TRBJ2-1, with 12 bases that match TRBD2. The J call could be wrong; TRBJ2-7 is a better fit for the DNA end. The CDR3 has 16 residues. Germline CDR1 and CDR2: SGHDT and YYEEEE. CDR3 DNA: TGTGCCAGCAGCGGGGCGAGACTAGCGGGAGACCTTGAGCAGTACTTC. This gives the protein CASSGARLAGDLEQYF.

This clonotype appeared a few times. The gene calls are TRBV9 and TRBJ2-3; D is possibly TRBD2 (6 bases). The CDR3 sequence is 15 residues long. With 5 bases removed from V and 0 bases from J, the gap between germline ends came to 13 bases. CDR1 and CDR2 from the germline V gene are SGDLS and YYNGEE. DNA of the CDR3: TGTGCCAGCAGTATAGAGCGGGTTAGCACAGATACGCAGTATTTT. Amino acids: CASSIERVSTDTQYF.

This clonotype has more than one count but fewer than ten. The chain has TRBV20-1 and TRBJ2-1; TRBD2 matches at 8 bases. The CDR3 has 16 amino acids. The V and J ends lost 3 bases and 10 bases, in that order; junction bases with no gene match: 17. From germline, CDR1 is DFQATT and CDR2 SNEGSKA (reference sequence). CDR3 region: CSARDDSGTRGREQFF. The CDR3 coding sequence is TGCAGTGCTAGGGATGATTCCGGGACTAGGGGACGGGAGCAGTTCTTC.

This clonotype was seen at least ten times. The rearrangement joins TRBV18 to TRBJ1-1; possibly TRBD1 for D (5 bases). Trimming stripped 3 bases from V and 3 bases from J, with 11 bases between. Germline loops: CDR1 KGHSH, CDR2 LQKENI. CDR3 length equals 14 residues. As DNA, the CDR3 is TGTGCCAGCTCACCCCTCGGAGGGGACACTGAAGCTTTCTTT. This translates into CASSPLGGDTEAFF.

V gene TRBV9 combines with J gene TRBJ2-3; possible D gene TRBD1, 6 bases. The germline gives CDR1 SGDLS, CDR2 YYNGEE. V lost 6 bases to trimming and J lost 1 base, with 12 bases between them. This CDR3 contains 14 residues. The CDR3 DNA sequence: TGTGCCAGCAATAGAGCAGGGGGCACAGATACGCAGTATTTT. Encoded protein: CASNRAGGTDTQYF.